This record looks at one T cell receptor (beta chain) sequence and its context. The data were obtained in a study of blood T cell repertoires in COVID-19. The table came from immunoSEQ multiplex PCR; TCRdb's copy has only in-frame clones and leaves some out. In the table there are about 200,000 clones, about nine tenths of which are singletons. The CDR3 runs to 15 residues. Trimming removed 4 bases at V and 2 bases at J, with 15 bases between. Germline V gene lookup returns CDR1 SNHLY and CDR2 FYNNEI. This TCR was sampled from a woman in her 30s who had recovered from COVID-19. Sequenced material: PBMCs or T cells enriched from blood (not recorded which). J is TRBJ2-7 and V is TRBV2; tentative D call: TRBD2 (5 bases). CDR3 loop: CASSVEGNPTYEQYF. The CDR3, as DNA: TGTGCCAGCAGTGTAGAGGGCAACCCCACCTACGAGCAGTACTTC.